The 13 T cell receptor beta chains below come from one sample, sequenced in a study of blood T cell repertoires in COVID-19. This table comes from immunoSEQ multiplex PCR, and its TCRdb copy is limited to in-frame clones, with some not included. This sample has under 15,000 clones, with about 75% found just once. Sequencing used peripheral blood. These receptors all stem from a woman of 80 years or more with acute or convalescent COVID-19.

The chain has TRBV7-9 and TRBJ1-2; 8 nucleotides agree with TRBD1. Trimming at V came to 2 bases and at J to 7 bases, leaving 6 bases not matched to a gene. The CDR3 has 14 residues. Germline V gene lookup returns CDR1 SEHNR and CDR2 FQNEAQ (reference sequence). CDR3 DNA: TGTGCCAGCAGCTTATATCAGGGGGCGATTGGCTACACCTTC. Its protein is CASSLYQGAIGYTF.

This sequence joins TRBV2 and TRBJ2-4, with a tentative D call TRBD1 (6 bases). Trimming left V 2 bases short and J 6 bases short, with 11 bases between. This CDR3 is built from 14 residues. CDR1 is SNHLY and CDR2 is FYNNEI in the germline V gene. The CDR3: CASSESAGVNIQYF. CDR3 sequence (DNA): TGTGCCAGCAGTGAATCGGCAGGGGTAAACATTCAGTACTTC.

In DNA, the CDR3 is TGTGCCAGCAGTGAGACTTACAGGGCTGAAGCTTTCTTT. It encodes CASSETYRAEAFF. The genes are TRBV6-1 and TRBJ1-1, with a weak D call TRBD1 (6 bases). CDR3 length: 13 residues. Trimming cost V 3 bases and J 6 bases, with 11 bases left between them. CDR1 MNHNS and CDR2 SASEGT come from the germline V gene.

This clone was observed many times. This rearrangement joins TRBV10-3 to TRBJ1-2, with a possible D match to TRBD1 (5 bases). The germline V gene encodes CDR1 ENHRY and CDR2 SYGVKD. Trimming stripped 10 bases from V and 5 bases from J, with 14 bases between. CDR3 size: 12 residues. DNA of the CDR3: TGTGCCACCGAGACAGAGTTTTATGGCTACACCTTC. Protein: CATETEFYGYTF.

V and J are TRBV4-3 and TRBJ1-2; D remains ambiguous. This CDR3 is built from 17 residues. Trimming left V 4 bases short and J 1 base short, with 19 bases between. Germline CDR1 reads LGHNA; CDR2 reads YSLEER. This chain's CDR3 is CASSPTPGERLNYGYTF. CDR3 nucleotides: TGCGCCAGCAGCCCTACCCCGGGAGAGAGACTTAACTATGGCTACACCTTC.

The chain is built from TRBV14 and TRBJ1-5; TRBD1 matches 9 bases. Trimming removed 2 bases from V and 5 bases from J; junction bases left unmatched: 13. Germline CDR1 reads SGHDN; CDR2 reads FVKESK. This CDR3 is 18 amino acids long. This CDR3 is CASSQPTGGLGDYQPQHF. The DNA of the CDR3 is TGTGCCAGCAGCCAACCGACAGGGGGTCTGGGGGACTATCAGCCCCAGCATTTT.

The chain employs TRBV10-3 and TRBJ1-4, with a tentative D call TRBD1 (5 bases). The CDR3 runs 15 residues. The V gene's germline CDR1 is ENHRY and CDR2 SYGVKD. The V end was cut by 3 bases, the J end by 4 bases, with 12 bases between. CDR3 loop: CAISDRQQHNEKLFF. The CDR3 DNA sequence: TGTGCCATCAGTGACCGACAGCAACATAATGAAAAACTGTTTTTT.

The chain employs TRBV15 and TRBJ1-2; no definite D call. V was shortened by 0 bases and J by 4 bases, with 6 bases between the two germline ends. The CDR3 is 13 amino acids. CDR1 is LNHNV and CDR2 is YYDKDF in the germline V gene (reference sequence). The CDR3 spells CATSRDFSYGYTF. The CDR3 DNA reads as TGTGCCACCAGCAGAGATTTCAGCTATGGCTACACCTTC.

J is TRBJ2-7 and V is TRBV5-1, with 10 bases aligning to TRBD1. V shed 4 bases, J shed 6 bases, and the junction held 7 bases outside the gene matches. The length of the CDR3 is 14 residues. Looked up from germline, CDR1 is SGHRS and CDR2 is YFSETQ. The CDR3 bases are TGCGCCAGCAGCACGACAGGGGGCTCGGGCGAGCAGTACTTC. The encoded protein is CASSTTGGSGEQYF.

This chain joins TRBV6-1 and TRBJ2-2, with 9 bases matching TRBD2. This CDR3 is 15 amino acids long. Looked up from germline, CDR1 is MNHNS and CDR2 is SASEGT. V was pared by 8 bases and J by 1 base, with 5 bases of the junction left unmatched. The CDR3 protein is CASCVAGENTGELFF. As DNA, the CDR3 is TGTGCCAGCTGTGTAGCGGGAGAGAACACCGGGGAGCTGTTTTTT.

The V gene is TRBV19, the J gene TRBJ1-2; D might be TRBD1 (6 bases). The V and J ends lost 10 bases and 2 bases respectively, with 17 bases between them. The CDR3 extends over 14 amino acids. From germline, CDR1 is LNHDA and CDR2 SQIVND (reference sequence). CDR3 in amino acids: CATSTDRLNYGYTF. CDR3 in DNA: TGTGCCACTAGCACAGACAGGTTAAACTATGGCTACACCTTC.

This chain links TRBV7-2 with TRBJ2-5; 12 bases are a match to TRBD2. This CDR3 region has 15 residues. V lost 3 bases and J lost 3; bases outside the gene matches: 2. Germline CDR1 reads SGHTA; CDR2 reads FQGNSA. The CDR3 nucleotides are TGTGCCAGCAGCTTTACTAGCGGGGGGAAAGAGACCCAGTACTTC. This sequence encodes CASSFTSGGKETQYF. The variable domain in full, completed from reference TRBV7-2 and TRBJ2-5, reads GAGVSQSPSNKVTEKGKDVELRCDPISGHTALYWYRQSLGQGLEFLIYFQGNSAPDKSGLPSDRFSAERTGGSVSTLTIQRTQQEDSAVYLCASSFTSGGKETQYFGPGTRLLVL.

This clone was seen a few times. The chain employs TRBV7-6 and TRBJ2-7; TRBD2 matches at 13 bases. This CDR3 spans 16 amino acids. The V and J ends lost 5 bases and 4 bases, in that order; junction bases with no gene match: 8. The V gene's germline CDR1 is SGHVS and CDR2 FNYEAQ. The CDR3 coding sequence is TGTGCCAGCAGCGTTTTAACTAGCGGGGGGGCATACGAGCAGTACTTC. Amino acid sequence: CASSVLTSGGAYEQYF.